These 20 T cell receptor beta chains came from one sample sequenced in a study of blood T cell repertoires in COVID-19. Method: immunoSEQ multiplex PCR; TCRdb's copy keeps in-frame clones and lacks some. The sample includes 200,000 to 250,000 clones, more than 65% of them seen just once. The source material was peripheral blood. The receptors stem from a woman aged 80 or over with acute or convalescent COVID-19.

This chain links TRBV5-1 with TRBJ2-2, with TRBD1 matching over 9 bases. Per germline, CDR1 SGHRS and CDR2 YFSETQ. J gave up 5 bases and V 0 bases, and 5 bases lay outside the gene matches. This CDR3 is built from 16 residues. The chain's CDR3 is CASSLAWTGVTGELFF. CDR3 in DNA: TGCGCCAGCAGCTTGGCCTGGACAGGGGTTACCGGGGAGCTGTTTTTT. Drawing the rest from reference TRBV5-1 and TRBJ2-2, the complete variable domain is KAGVTQTPRYLIKTRGQQVTLSCSPISGHRSVSWYQQTPGQGLQFLFEYFSETQRNKGNFPGRFSGRQFSNSRSEMNVSTLELGDSALYLCASSLAWTGVTGELFFGEGSRLTVL.

The chain combines TRBV11-2 with TRBJ2-3; possibly TRBD1 for D (6 bases). Germline-derived CDR1 and CDR2 are SGHAT and FQNNGV. This CDR3 spans 15 amino acids. V was trimmed by 5 bases and J by 3 bases, leaving 15 bases between them. Here the CDR3 DNA reads TGTGCCAGCAGCCGCCTTGGGGGCAGGACAGATACGCAGTATTTT. Residues: CASSRLGGRTDTQYF.

The chain carries TRBV29-1 and TRBJ1-2; 10 nucleotides match TRBD1. This CDR3 is built from 14 residues. Trimming removed 2 bases from V and 4 bases from J; junction bases left unmatched: 4. From germline, CDR1 is SQVTM and CDR2 ANQGSEA. The CDR3, as DNA: TGCAGCGTTGAACGAGGGACAGGGGTCTATGGCTACACCTTC. It encodes CSVERGTGVYGYTF.

The V gene is TRBV2, the J gene TRBJ1-1; possible D gene TRBD1, 5 bases. Per germline, CDR1 SNHLY and CDR2 FYNNEI. This CDR3 is 14 amino acids long. V lost 4 bases to trimming and J lost 5 bases, with 14 bases between them. The CDR3 loop is CASSVEGEGTEAFF. CDR3 DNA sequence: TGTGCCAGCAGTGTGGAGGGAGAGGGGACTGAAGCTTTCTTT.

This chain uses TRBV25-1 with TRBJ2-2; 9 nucleotides line up with TRBD1. This CDR3 region has 17 residues. Trimming took 1 base from V and 3 from J; bases not matched to a gene: 6. Per the germline V gene, CDR1 is MGHDK and CDR2 is SYGVNS. DNA for the CDR3: TGTGCCAGCAGTGAATCGTGGGGACAGGGTTACACCGGGGAGCTGTTTTTT. Translating gives CASSESWGQGYTGELFF.

The genes are TRBV5-4 and TRBJ1-2, with 7 bases that match TRBD1. This CDR3 has 15 residues. The ends lost 2 bases at V and 7 bases at J; junction bases unmatched: 11. Germline assignment: CDR1 SGHNT and CDR2 YYREEE (reference sequence). The CDR3, as DNA: TGTGCCAGCAGCTTTTACGAAGGGGGCGAGCGTGGCTACACCTTC. It translates to CASSFYEGGERGYTF.

The J gene is TRBJ2-1, the V gene TRBV3-1 (or the pseudogene TRBV3-2), with a tentative D call TRBD1 (6 bases). V lost 4 bases to trimming and J lost 5 bases, with 9 bases between them. The V gene's germline CDR1 is LGHDT and CDR2 YNNKEL (reference sequence). CDR3 length equals 13 residues. CDR3: CASSPTGNNEQFF. In DNA form, the CDR3 reads TGTGCCAGCAGCCCTACAGGGAACAATGAGCAGTTCTTC.

The chain combines TRBV24-1 with TRBJ2-1, with D possibly matching TRBD1 (6 bases). V shed 4 bases and J shed 5 bases, with 14 bases lying between them. Germline V gene sequence: CDR1 KGHDR, CDR2 SFDVKD. The CDR3 contains 15 residues. The CDR3 reads CATSDRRTVNNEQFF. The CDR3 DNA follows: TGTGCCACCAGTGACCGACGGACAGTGAACAATGAGCAGTTCTTC.

The rearrangement links TRBV5-1 to TRBJ2-2, with D hard to call. The germline V and J ends were trimmed by 0 bases and 4 bases, with 10 bases remaining between them. The CDR3 sequence is 15 residues long. The germline V gene has CDR1 SGHRS and CDR2 YFSETQ. This CDR3 reads CASSLGGGVTGELFF. The CDR3 DNA reads as TGCGCCAGCAGCTTGGGTGGCGGCGTCACCGGGGAGCTGTTTTTT.

This chain uses TRBV19 with TRBJ1-2, with a possible D match to TRBD1 (6 bases). Germline assignment: CDR1 LNHDA and CDR2 SQIVND (reference sequence). The CDR3 loop spans 14 amino acids. With 0 bases removed from V and 2 bases from J, the gap between germline ends came to 7 bases. The CDR3 is CASSIDTGNYGYTF. The CDR3 coding sequence is TGTGCCAGTAGTATAGACACAGGGAACTATGGCTACACCTTC.

The gene calls are TRBV7-2 and TRBJ2-3, with a possible D match to TRBD2 (5 bases). Germline CDR1 and CDR2: SGHTA and FQGNSA. This CDR3 spans 11 amino acids. V was clipped by 3 bases and J by 7 bases, with 5 bases between them. The CDR3 sequence: CASSLDYTQYF. CDR3 coding DNA: TGTGCCAGCAGCTTGGACTATACGCAGTATTTT.

This chain uses TRBV5-4 with TRBJ2-7; possible D gene TRBD1, 7 bases. The CDR3 has 14 residues. CDR1 is SGHNT, CDR2 YYREEE, per germline (reference sequence). Trimming cost V 5 bases and J 4 bases, with 16 bases left between them. The CDR3 is CASSAGQLNYEQYF. In DNA, the CDR3 is TGTGCCAGCAGTGCGGGACAGCTCAATTACGAGCAGTACTTC.

The CDR3 nucleotides read TGCGCCAGCAGCTTACCCAGCGGGGGGGCTGGGTCAGATACGCAGTATTTT. Translating it yields CASSLPSGGAGSDTQYF. The chain links TRBV5-1 to TRBJ2-3; 10 bases map to TRBD2. The germline gives CDR1 SGHRS, CDR2 YFSETQ. The CDR3 sequence is 17 residues long. V gave up 2 bases and J gave up 4 bases; unmatched junction bases: 10. The full variable domain, its missing parts supplied by reference TRBV5-1 and TRBJ2-3, is KAGVTQTPRYLIKTRGQQVTLSCSPISGHRSVSWYQQTPGQGLQFLFEYFSETQRNKGNFPGRFSGRQFSNSRSEMNVSTLELGDSALYLCASSLPSGGAGSDTQYFGPGTRLTVL.

The chain employs TRBV2 and TRBJ2-2; D unresolved. This CDR3 region has 11 residues. The germline CDR1 and CDR2 sequences are SNHLY and FYNNEI. V lost 6 bases and J lost 6, with 5 bases in between. The CDR3 region is CASSRSGELFF. In DNA form, the CDR3 reads TGTGCCAGCAGCCGTTCCGGGGAGCTGTTTTTT.

This chain uses TRBV7-9 with TRBJ1-2; TRBD1 might be the D (5 bases). Trimming pared 3 bases from V and 4 bases from J, leaving 15 bases between. Germline V gene data show CDR1 as SEHNR and CDR2 as FQNEAQ (reference sequence). The CDR3 totals 15 residues. The CDR3 DNA follows: TGTGCCAGCAGCTTCCGCTGGGGCACCACCTATGGCTACACCTTC. Translating it yields CASSFRWGTTYGYTF.

The J gene is TRBJ1-5, the V gene TRBV28, with D hard to call. The germline CDR1 and CDR2 sequences are MDHEN and SYDVKM. The germline V and J ends were trimmed by 3 bases and 7 bases, with 7 bases remaining between them. The CDR3 extends over 12 amino acids. The CDR3 reads CASSFIYQPQHF. The CDR3 DNA sequence: TGTGCCAGCAGTTTCATCTACCAGCCCCAGCATTTT.

This clone was seen only a few times. The rearrangement uses TRBV18 and TRBJ2-7; 8 nucleotides line up with TRBD2. Looked up from germline, CDR1 is KGHSH and CDR2 is LQKENI. This CDR3 spans 15 amino acids. Trimming cost V 0 bases and J 6 bases; bases outside gene matches: 7. This chain's CDR3 is CASSPPFGGGGEQYF. CDR3 DNA: TGTGCCAGCTCACCACCATTCGGGGGGGGAGGCGAGCAGTACTTC.

This chain's CDR3 is CATILPGLIYEAFF. CDR3 nucleotide sequence: TGTGCCACCATTCTACCGGGACTGATATATGAAGCTTTCTTT. This sequence joins TRBV24-1 and TRBJ1-1, with D tentatively TRBD1 (5 bases). Germline CDR1 KGHDR, CDR2 SFDVKD. Trimming left V 8 bases short and J 7 bases short, with 19 bases between. This CDR3 region has 14 residues.

The chain is built from TRBV4-2 and TRBJ1-2; D is perhaps TRBD1 (6 bases). The CDR3 runs 15 residues. The germline V gene has CDR1 LGHNA and CDR2 YNFKEQ. V lost 0 bases and J lost 8, with 16 bases in between. The CDR3 DNA sequence: TGTGCCAGCAGCCAAGATAGAGACAGGCTTTTCGGCTACACCTTC. Translation gives CASSQDRDRLFGYTF.

This clone was picked up one time. This chain connects TRBV11-3 to TRBJ2-7, with D perhaps matching TRBD1 (5 bases). Trimming stripped 1 base from V and 2 bases from J, with 12 bases between. Germline-derived CDR1 and CDR2 are SGHNT and YENEEA. CDR3 length: 15 amino acids. CDR3: CASSLVWQGTYEQYF. CDR3 nucleotide sequence: TGTGCCAGCAGCTTAGTATGGCAGGGTACCTACGAGCAGTACTTC. Full variable domain (remainder filled in from reference TRBV11-3 and TRBJ2-7): EAGVVQSPRYKIIEKKQPVAFWCNPISGHNTLYWYLQNLGQGPELLIRYENEEAVDDSQLPKDRFSAERLKGVDSTLKIQPAELGDSAVYLCASSLVWQGTYEQYFGPGTRLTVT.